This TCR beta chain stems from a study of shared clonotypes between healthy human individuals (dated by TCRdb to between 2020 and 2021). Context from the whole study: A few men and a couple of women, aged 18 to 49 years, made up the cohort. Between about 0.94 and 8.9 billion PBMCs per donor were obtained by leukapheresis. For each donor, CD4 naive and CD4 memory were each given three plates, CD8 naive was given two plates, and CD8 memory was given one plate. Blood TCR repertoires of four to six healthy adults were deeply sequenced to estimate repertoire size and the extent of clonotype sharing between individuals. To increase sequencing depth and limit assay-specific biases, TCR repertoire library preparation and sequencing were carried out by different laboratories using diverse techniques. The study at large found these results: Sharing across a handful of donors was observed for around 5% of naive CD4, about 4% of naive CD8, about 2.5% of memory CD4, and about 0.4% of memory CD8 clonotypes. Incomplete sequencing was indicated by rarefaction of sorted-subset datasets, despite the large sequencing depth. Clonotypes shared by all four sorted-subset donors showed higher generation probabilities than non-shared clonotypes. Larger estimated clonotype richness was generally found for naive subsets than for memory subsets. Based on pairwise subsampling, the degree of clonotype sharing among donors was expected to be affected by sequencing depth. Because the study included only a small number of donors, the genetic and exposure-history diversity represented was limited. Sampling was restricted to blood, and TCR repertoires in tissue are likely to differ from TCR repertoires in blood.

Note on this clone: Its cognate antigen has yet to be identified. Base-call qualities are not available, and no considerably larger clone is one nucleotide away.

TCR CDR3 regions were amplified from genomic DNA by multiplex PCR using the deep immunoSEQ assay. Extracted genomic DNA from each cell subset was distributed evenly across all wells of several immunoSEQ 96-well plates, and each plate was treated as a replicate. For sorted subsets, each replicate PCR was loaded with 150 to 250 ng genomic DNA, equivalent to about 30,000 T cell genomes. The purified libraries were quantified using a Qubit 3.0 fluorometer, sized with a Bioanalyzer 2100, and then quantified again using the KAPA Library Quantification kit. Every immunoSEQ 96-well plate was sequenced on a separate single-read 150-cycle Illumina NextSeq 550 flow cell. The paper's data handling went like this. Because the immunoSEQ output held only junctional sequences and lacked quality scores, the filtering could not match the filtering applied to full-length reads. To assign V/J genes and CDR3, sequences were annotated against IMGT germline references using PyIR, a Python wrapper for IgBLAST v1.9. Reads with weak V/J assignments (E-value above 1e-6), missing CDR3, stop codons, out-of-frame junctions, or ambiguous translated residues were removed. V3J clonotypes were defined as sequences sharing the same inferred V gene, J gene, and CDR3 amino acid sequence. The percentage overlap between two repertoires was calculated by dividing the number of shared unique clonotypes by the size of the smaller repertoire. RTK rarefaction, the Chao1 estimator, and Recon v2.1 estimates of unobserved clonotypes were used to assess repertoire richness. Generation probabilities for all TCRbeta clonotypes obtained by the gDNA method from four donors were computed using OLGA. TCRdb limited this immuneACCESS table to in-frame rearrangements with V and J called. A share of clones is missing; checked studies link under half to unresolved V genes, and the rest is unexplained. The DNA was the basis for D and trimming; V, J and clone size are from that table. The sample includes under 2,000,000 clones, with about 94% observed a single time. In total, the top ten clones hold around 1% of the sample.

For the CD8 naive samples, CD45RO-negative cells were positively selected for CCR7, yielding a CD45RA+CCR7+ population from which TemRA cells were excluded. Healthy HIV-negative adults with no recently reported acute infections or vaccinations were included as donors. Every donor was a Caucasian adult residing in Nashville, Tennessee, USA. After blood collection by leukapheresis, PBMCs were isolated using Ficoll-Histopaque density gradient centrifugation and then cryopreserved in the vapor phase of liquid nitrogen. Purity and quantity of every magnetically sorted T cell population were checked by analytical flow cytometry. Each sorted fraction had its genomic DNA isolated and then quantified by UV absorbance on a Nanodrop 2000c. The junction shows trimming of 8 bases on V and 1 base on J, and the gene matches do not reach 4 bases of it. The CDR3 numbers 13 residues from cysteine through phenylalanine. The retained sequence is limited to the CDR3, 39 bases, with the frame set at the first base. The CDR1 and CDR2 encoded by the germline V gene are WSHSY and SAAADI.

This receptor was obtained from a man between 18 and 35 years old in good health. The chain employs TRBV10-2 and TRBJ2-5, and TRBD1 matches 7 of the central bases. The sequenced sample was naive CD8+ T cells sorted from blood. What the cell subset or site label conveys for this sample: CD45RA+CCR7+. The CDR3 region has the sequence CASEGQSQETQYF. The DNA sequence follows: TGCGCCAGCGAGGGACAGAGCCAAGAGACCCAGTACTTC.